The 27 T cell receptor beta chains listed next were all sequenced from one sample in a study of follicular helper T cells after annual influenza vaccination. The time point was: 2014-2015 season, pre-vaccination. The protocol was immunoSEQ multiplex PCR, while the TCRdb copy is restricted to in-frame clones and leaves out a portion. The sample shows about 11,000 clones, roughly 77% of them seen only once. The sequencing here drew on CXCR5- memory CD4+ T cells sorted from blood, taken on the day of influenza vaccination. The source is an adult who received the influenza vaccine.

This clone came up a few times. J is TRBJ2-7 and V is TRBV27, with D perhaps TRBD1 (5 bases). CDR1 is MNHEY, CDR2 SMNVEV, per germline (reference sequence). This CDR3 region has 14 residues. V was cut by 5 bases and J by 2 bases, with 13 bases left in between. The DNA for the CDR3 is TGTGCCAGCAGTCCGGACACCGTCCCCTACGAGCAGTACTTC. It translates to CASSPDTVPYEQYF.

This clone was detected a few times. The chain links TRBV6-1 to TRBJ1-5; TRBD1 is a possible D gene (6 bases). The CDR3 has 14 residues. Trimming removed 4 bases at V and 4 bases at J, with 11 bases between. In germline, CDR1 is MNHNS, CDR2 SASEGT. The CDR3 loop is CASSVWTVNQPQHF. In DNA, the CDR3 is TGTGCCAGCAGTGTATGGACAGTTAATCAGCCCCAGCATTTT.

This sequence joins TRBV28 and TRBJ2-4; possible D gene TRBD1, 6 bases. With 4 bases removed from V and 0 bases from J, the gap between germline ends came to 10 bases. The germline CDR1 and CDR2 sequences are MDHEN and SYDVKM. The CDR3 is 15 residues long. CDR3 DNA: TGTGCCAGCAGTTCCTCAGGGGTAGCCAAAAACATTCAGTACTTC. This sequence encodes CASSSSGVAKNIQYF.

V usage is TRBV7-8 and J usage is TRBJ1-2; TRBD1 might be the D (6 bases). CDR1 and CDR2 from the germline V gene are SGHVS and FQNEAQ. V dropped 5 bases and J dropped 0 bases, with 10 bases sitting between them. This CDR3 has 14 amino acids. CDR3 in DNA: TGTGCCAGCAGCCCGGACAGAGCTAACTATGGCTACACCTTC. Protein sequence: CASSPDRANYGYTF.

The V gene is TRBV10-2, the J gene TRBJ2-2, with TRBD1 matching over 9 bases. The CDR3 totals 16 residues. V shed 2 bases, J shed 3 bases, and the junction held 4 bases outside the gene matches. Germline loops: CDR1 WSHSY, CDR2 SAAADI. CDR3 loop: CASSERRTGDTGELFF. In DNA form, the CDR3 reads TGCGCCAGCAGTGAGCGACGGACAGGGGACACCGGGGAGCTGTTTTTT.

V usage is TRBV14 and J usage is TRBJ1-4; D not certain. The V gene lost 5 bases and the J gene lost 1 base, with 11 bases spanning the gap. The germline CDR1 and CDR2 sequences are SGHDN and FVKESK. The CDR3 has 15 residues. The CDR3 spells CASSEQIQTNEKLFF. The CDR3, as DNA: TGTGCCAGCAGCGAACAGATACAAACTAATGAAAAACTGTTTTTT.

The rearrangement links TRBV20-1 to TRBJ1-1, with D maybe TRBD1 (5 bases). There are 11 residues in the CDR3. Per the germline V gene, CDR1 is DFQATT and CDR2 is SNEGSKA (reference sequence). Trimming took off 6 bases at V and 4 bases at J, with 9 bases between the two ends. CDR3 protein: CSARQGTEAFF. DNA of the CDR3: TGCAGTGCCCGCCAGGGCACTGAAGCTTTCTTT.

This sequence joins TRBV5-1 and TRBJ1-4; D unresolved. The V gene lost 5 bases and the J gene lost 3 bases, with 8 bases spanning the gap. The CDR3 extends over 13 amino acids. In germline, CDR1 is SGHRS, CDR2 YFSETQ. The CDR3 loop is CASSSVPNEKLFF. In DNA, the CDR3 is TGCGCCAGCAGTTCCGTCCCTAATGAAAAACTGTTTTTT.

The rearrangement uses TRBV18 and TRBJ2-7; 10 bases agree with TRBD2. From germline, CDR1 is KGHSH and CDR2 LQKENI. The junction had 0 bases not matched to a gene; V was cut back by 2 bases and J by 5 bases. This CDR3 has 13 residues. The CDR3 reads CASSPGTSDEQYF. In DNA form, the CDR3 reads TGTGCCAGCTCACCAGGGACTAGCGACGAGCAGTACTTC.

The chain employs TRBV21-1 and TRBJ1-1; the listed D gene, TRBD1, was not tested against the DNA. TRBV21-1 is an annotated pseudogene. CDR3 length equals 15 residues. The CDR3 loop is CASSKGTGVGTEAFF. DNA for the CDR3: TGTGCCAGCAGCAAAGGCACAGGGGTGGGCACTGAAGCTTTCTTT.

The chain joins TRBV7-2 to TRBJ2-3; D is unresolved. Germline V gene lookup returns CDR1 SGHTA and CDR2 FQGNSA. Between the trimmed V and J ends, which lost 0 bases and 5 bases, there was a span of 6 bases. The CDR3 contains 13 residues. CDR3 sequence reads: CASSLASVDTQYF. CDR3 coding DNA: TGTGCCAGCAGCTTAGCGTCCGTAGATACGCAGTATTTT.

This clone was counted only a few times. Sequence at one end of the junction differs from germline and may be a read error. The rearrangement links TRBV28 to TRBJ1-5; D unclear. The V gene's germline CDR1 is MDHEN and CDR2 SYDVKM. There are 13 residues in the CDR3. The CDR3 DNA reads as TGTGCCAGCAGAAGCCGGAGCACTCAGCCCCAGCATTTT. This encodes CASRSRSTQPQHF.

This chain uses TRBV25-1 with TRBJ2-1; 9 bases align to TRBD2. CDR1 and CDR2 (germline): MGHDK, SYGVNS. The CDR3 is 18 amino acids. V was clipped by 3 bases and J by 4 bases; unmatched bases: 13. CDR3 protein: CASSDVAGGTPTYNEQFF. The CDR3 nucleotides read TGTGCCAGCAGTGATGTGGCGGGAGGGACCCCGACTTACAATGAGCAGTTCTTC.

The chain employs TRBV6-1 and TRBJ1-2, with 7 positions matching TRBD1. The CDR3 extends over 14 amino acids. CDR1 is MNHNS, CDR2 SASEGT, per germline. The V and J ends lost 3 bases and 3 bases, in that order; junction bases with no gene match: 4. CDR3 DNA: TGTGCCAGCAGTGAGGGACAGTCTTACTATGGCTACACCTTC. This gives the protein CASSEGQSYYGYTF.

The V call is TRBV6-1, the J call TRBJ2-1, with D possibly being TRBD2 (6 bases). CDR1 and CDR2 from the germline V gene are MNHNS and SASEGT. V lost 7 bases to trimming and J lost 7 bases, with 14 bases between them. This CDR3 region has 13 residues. The CDR3 here is CASTETSLNEQFF. The CDR3 DNA sequence: TGTGCCAGCACTGAGACTAGTCTTAATGAGCAGTTCTTC.

The rearrangement links TRBV5-1 to TRBJ2-1; D possibly matches TRBD1 or TRBD2 (6 bases each). V lost 7 bases to trimming and J lost 5 bases, with 16 bases between them. This CDR3 spans 14 amino acids. Germline-derived CDR1 and CDR2 are SGHRS and YFSETQ. The CDR3 here is CASSGAETHNEQFF. The CDR3 DNA reads TGCGCCAGCTCGGGGGCAGAGACCCACAATGAGCAGTTCTTC.

This clone was seen more than once but under ten times. The chain employs TRBV7-2 and TRBJ2-7; no definite D call. The germline V gene encodes CDR1 SGHTA and CDR2 FQGNSA. The CDR3 sequence is 15 residues long. The V gene lost 0 bases and the J gene lost 1 base, with 10 bases spanning the gap. CDR3 sequence: CASSLAHRQSYEQYF. The CDR3 nucleotides read TGTGCCAGCAGCTTAGCACACCGGCAGTCCTACGAGCAGTACTTC.

This rearrangement joins TRBV4-3 to TRBJ1-2; D is ambiguous. Trimming took off 1 base at V and 3 bases at J, with 12 bases between the two ends. This CDR3 has 15 amino acids. From germline, CDR1 is LGHNA and CDR2 YSLEER. CDR3 nucleotides: TGCGCCAGCAGCCAAGTAGCCCTTACAGACTATGGCTACACCTTC. Translating it yields CASSQVALTDYGYTF.

The chain joins TRBV27 to TRBJ1-6; D is uncertain. The germline gives CDR1 MNHEY, CDR2 SMNVEV (reference sequence). The V end was cut by 6 bases, the J end by 7 bases, with 10 bases between. The CDR3 runs to 13 residues. In DNA, the CDR3 is TGTGCCAGCAGCGACGGTGCAAATTCACCCCTCCACTTT. Its translation is CASSDGANSPLHF.

Only a few counts were recorded for this clone. This chain joins TRBV30 and TRBJ2-1, with D perhaps TRBD1 (6 bases). V was cut by 3 bases and J by 2 bases, with 17 bases left in between. The germline CDR1 and CDR2 sequences are GTSNPN and SVGIG (reference sequence). This CDR3 comprises 16 residues. The CDR3 loop reads CAWRVRGGLTYNEQFF. The CDR3 DNA sequence: TGTGCCTGGAGGGTAAGAGGGGGTCTCACCTACAATGAGCAGTTCTTC.

The chain has TRBV7-9 and TRBJ2-1; 10 bases agree with TRBD2. V lost 5 bases and J lost 1; bases outside the gene matches: 2. This CDR3 region has 15 residues. CDR1 is SEHNR, CDR2 FQNEAQ, per germline (reference sequence). The CDR3 reads CASSRTSGSYNEQFF. For the CDR3, the DNA is TGTGCCAGCAGCCGGACTAGCGGATCCTACAATGAGCAGTTCTTC.

This chain uses TRBV4-1 with TRBJ2-1, with D possibly TRBD1 on 5 matching bases. The length of the CDR3 is 17 residues. Germline V gene sequence: CDR1 MGHRA, CDR2 YSYEKL. The V end lost 4 bases, the J end lost 7 bases, and 23 bases lay between the germline ends. CDR3 DNA sequence: TGCGCCAGCAGCCGACAAGGGGTTGTTCTAACAGGTAATGAGCAGTTCTTC. Its translation: CASSRQGVVLTGNEQFF.

This chain uses TRBV6-6 with TRBJ1-2; D is unresolved. CDR3 size: 13 residues. Per germline, CDR1 MNHNY and CDR2 SVGAGI (reference sequence). With 6 bases removed from V and 4 bases from J, the gap between germline ends came to 12 bases. The CDR3 region has the DNA TGTGCCAGCAGAATGAGGGTCGGCTATGGCTACACCTTC. Translation gives CASRMRVGYGYTF.

V usage is TRBV30 and J usage is TRBJ1-6, with TRBD1 matching over 7 bases. Trimming took 6 bases from V and 7 from J; bases not matched to a gene: 12. Germline loops: CDR1 GTSNPN, CDR2 SVGIG (reference sequence). The CDR3 covers 15 residues. In nucleotides, the CDR3 is TGTGCCTGCTCTATCCTAACACAGGGGAATTCACCCCTCCACTTT. It codes for CACSILTQGNSPLHF.

This chain joins TRBV11-2 and TRBJ2-1, with 9 bases identical to TRBD1. The CDR3 contains 13 residues. V trimming: 5 bases; J trimming: 7 bases; junction bases outside the gene matches: 3. CDR1 and CDR2 from the germline V gene are SGHAT and FQNNGV. The CDR3 DNA sequence: TGTGCCAGCAGCCAGGGGACAGGGAATGAGCAGTTCTTC. It yields the protein CASSQGTGNEQFF.

The V call is TRBV5-1, the J call TRBJ1-6; 7 positions agree with TRBD1. The CDR3 consists of 15 residues. CDR1 and CDR2 (germline): SGHRS, YFSETQ. The V and J ends lost 3 bases and 7 bases, in that order; junction bases with no gene match: 7. The CDR3 is CASSSNRGRNSPLHF. The CDR3 region has the DNA TGCGCCAGCAGCTCGAACAGGGGAAGGAATTCACCCCTCCACTTT.

This clone turned up a few times. The chain has TRBV18 and TRBJ1-2, with 7 bases lining up with TRBD1. The length of the CDR3 is 14 residues. Germline V gene lookup returns CDR1 KGHSH and CDR2 LQKENI. The V and J ends lost 3 bases and 2 bases, in that order; junction bases with no gene match: 3. CDR3 DNA sequence: TGTGCCAGCTCACCTGAACAGGGGAACTATGGCTACACCTTC. Translated, it gives CASSPEQGNYGYTF.